This T cell receptor (beta chain) was captured in a study of T cells in tuberculosis. About the research overall: IGRA-negative adolescents, IGRA-positive adolescents with latent tuberculosis and adults with active tuberculosis formed this South African cohort.

Tuberculin skin test and IGRA determined adolescents' latent tuberculosis status at entry. Turning to this clone: Its antigen is currently unknown.

The study, taken as a whole, reports: Active tuberculosis alpha repertoires lay closer to GMM-specific TCRs than controls'. Smaller alpha distances in active tuberculosis partly reflected shorter CDR3-alpha lengths.

The assay was immunoSEQ multiplex PCR, and TCRdb's table has in-frame clones only and misses some. The sample has about 33,000 clones, less than 95% seen once. The V end was cut by 2 bases, the J end by 5 bases, with 10 bases between. Per the germline V gene, CDR1 is MDHEN and CDR2 is SYDVKM. The CDR3 loop spans 14 amino acids. The source material was PBMCs. This TCR was recovered from a donor between 10 and 35 years old with latent tuberculosis or without tuberculosis infection. Some clones in this sample may be carry-over from other donors' samples. This sequence joins TRBV28 and TRBJ1-5, with no clear D. The CDR3 loop reads CASSLEQYYQPQHF. In DNA, the CDR3 is TGTGCCAGCAGTTTAGAACAGTACTATCAGCCCCAGCATTTT.